This T cell receptor (beta chain) came from a study of patients and donors after allogeneic stem cell transplantation. From the RT-PCR reads, TCRdb called clonotypes with MiXCR, one entry per CDR3 protein. This sample carries approximately 98,000 distinct CDR3 sequences, approximately 35% of them seen once, and the ten largest clones take more than 25%. The length of the CDR3 is 13 residues. CDR1 and CDR2 (germline): DFQATT, SNEGSKA (reference sequence). Sequencing used blood, either unsorted or a sorted T cell fraction (not recorded which). The sequence came from a human donor who was either an allogeneic HSCT recipient or a stem cell or donor lymphocyte infusion donor (not recorded which). It is not recorded whose cells these are; they may come from a transplant donor. This chain connects TRBV20-1 to TRBJ1-6; perhaps TRBD1 as D (6 bases). CDR3 nucleotides: TGCAGCGGACAGTCGACCCCTTATTCACCCCTCCACTTT. It is translated as CSGQSTPYSPLHF.